Listed below are T cell receptor beta chains from one sample, sequenced in a study of T cells in localized non-small cell lung cancer. Profiled with immunoSEQ multiplex PCR; TCRdb holds only in-frame clones, not every one. The sample holds 10,000 to 12,000 clones, about 80% seen once. The sequenced sample was peripheral blood, obtained before any cancer treatment. The receptors were sampled from a male donor at least 60 years old with stage I lung adenocarcinoma. Both conserved end residues are part of each CDR3. Fields, in order: V gene, J gene, clone size, D gene, CDR3 length, CDR3 protein, CDR3 DNA. D genes are given only for firm matches. Size tells how often a clone was seen (once, few, many) or the class of an expanded clone, and some rows leave it out.

v_gene: TRBV19; j_gene: TRBJ2-7; abundance: NA; d_gene: NA; len: 13; CDR3aa: CASSSSSVYEQYF; CDR3nt: TGTGCCAGTAGTAGTAGTTCGGTCTACGAGCAGTACTTC
v_gene: TRBV13; j_gene: TRBJ2-1; abundance: NA; d_gene: NA; len: 14; CDR3aa: CATSTGLPYNEQFF; CDR3nt: TGTGCCACTTCAACAGGGCTTCCCTACAATGAGCAGTTCTTC
v_gene: TRBV7-9; j_gene: TRBJ1-1; abundance: few; d_gene: NA; len: 14; CDR3aa: CASSLIGLSAEAFF; CDR3nt: TGTGCCAGCAGCTTGATTGGACTGTCCGCTGAAGCTTTCTTT
v_gene: TRBV12-5; j_gene: TRBJ2-2; abundance: few; d_gene: NA; len: 17; CDR3aa: CASGLGGLGRPTGELFF; CDR3nt: TGTGCTAGTGGTTTGGGGGGTTTGGGGCGGCCCACCGGGGAGCTGTTTTTT
v_gene: TRBV18; j_gene: TRBJ1-2; abundance: NA; d_gene: NA; len: 14; CDR3aa: CASSPEQIDGGYTF; CDR3nt: TGTGCCAGCTCACCAGAGCAGATTGACGGGGGCTACACCTTC
v_gene: TRBV6-5; j_gene: TRBJ2-7; abundance: NA; d_gene: NA; len: 16; CDR3aa: CASSYTMSRISNEQYF; CDR3nt: TGTGCCAGCAGTTACACTATGAGTCGAATTTCCAACGAGCAGTACTTC
v_gene: TRBV27; j_gene: TRBJ1-1; abundance: few; d_gene: NA; len: 14; CDR3aa: CASSTDRRNTEAFF; CDR3nt: TGTGCCAGCAGTACTGACAGGCGGAACACTGAAGCTTTCTTT
v_gene: TRBV6-5; j_gene: TRBJ2-5; abundance: NA; d_gene: TRBD1; len: 14; CDR3aa: CASRETGNGETQYF; CDR3nt: TGTGCCAGCAGAGAGACAGGGAATGGGGAGACCCAGTACTTC
v_gene: TRBV29-1; j_gene: TRBJ2-5; abundance: NA; d_gene: NA; len: 13; CDR3aa: CSVEPGEGPSQYF; CDR3nt: TGCAGCGTTGAGCCCGGAGAGGGTCCTTCCCAGTACTTC
v_gene: TRBV4-3; j_gene: TRBJ2-5; abundance: few; d_gene: TRBD2; len: 15; CDR3aa: CASSQTSGGGKTQYF; CDR3nt: TGCGCCAGCAGTCAGACTAGCGGGGGTGGGAAGACCCAGTACTTC
v_gene: TRBV11-2; j_gene: TRBJ1-6; abundance: few; d_gene: NA; len: 15; CDR3aa: CASSLEPGVVSPLHF; CDR3nt: TGTGCCAGCAGCTTAGAACCAGGGGTTGTGTCACCCCTCCACTTT
v_gene: TRBV2; j_gene: TRBJ2-3; abundance: NA; d_gene: NA; len: 13; CDR3aa: CASREENTDTQYF; CDR3nt: TGTGCCAGCAGGGAAGAAAACACAGATACGCAGTATTTT
v_gene: TRBV7-6; j_gene: TRBJ1-2; abundance: NA; d_gene: NA; len: 15; CDR3aa: CASSARTGPGYGYTF; CDR3nt: TGTGCCAGCAGCGCGCGCACTGGCCCAGGCTATGGCTACACCTTC
v_gene: TRBV19; j_gene: TRBJ1-1; abundance: few; d_gene: NA; len: 10; CDR3aa: CASSETEAFF; CDR3nt: TGTGCCAGTAGTGAGACCGAAGCTTTCTTT
v_gene: TRBV9; j_gene: TRBJ2-1; abundance: NA; d_gene: NA; len: 11; CDR3aa: CASSVLDEQFF; CDR3nt: TGTGCCAGCAGCGTCTTGGATGAGCAGTTCTTC
v_gene: TRBV29-1; j_gene: TRBJ1-1; abundance: NA; d_gene: NA; len: 13; CDR3aa: CSVDTTGGGRAFF; CDR3nt: TGCAGCGTTGACACGACAGGCGGCGGGAGAGCTTTCTTT
v_gene: TRBV5-4; j_gene: TRBJ1-3; abundance: NA; d_gene: NA; len: 16; CDR3aa: CASSLTGGASGNTIYF; CDR3nt: TGTGCCAGCAGCTTGACGGGGGGTGCCTCTGGAAACACCATATATTTT
v_gene: TRBV7-8; j_gene: TRBJ1-1; abundance: NA; d_gene: NA; len: 14; CDR3aa: CASSLREGNTEAFF; CDR3nt: TGTGCCAGCAGCTTACGCGAGGGGAACACTGAAGCTTTCTTT
v_gene: TRBV27; j_gene: TRBJ2-3; abundance: NA; d_gene: NA; len: 16; CDR3aa: CASSPGLRRITDTQYF; CDR3nt: TGTGCCAGCAGTCCGGGACTGAGAAGAATCACAGATACGCAGTATTTT
v_gene: TRBV14; j_gene: TRBJ1-2; abundance: NA; d_gene: NA; len: 15; CDR3aa: CASSPLGQVASGYTF; CDR3nt: TGTGCCAGCAGCCCCCTAGGGCAGGTAGCCTCTGGCTACACCTTC
v_gene: TRBV7-2; j_gene: TRBJ1-2; abundance: once; d_gene: NA; len: 13; CDR3aa: CASSFAGTLGYTF; CDR3nt: TGTGCCAGCAGCTTTGCCGGGACTTTGGGCTACACCTTC
v_gene: TRBV5-4; j_gene: TRBJ2-2; abundance: NA; d_gene: TRBD1; len: 16; CDR3aa: CASSQDRGQGSGELFF; CDR3nt: TGCGCCAGCAGCCAAGATAGGGGACAGGGATCCGGGGAGCTGTTTTTT
v_gene: TRBV11-2; j_gene: TRBJ1-4; abundance: NA; d_gene: NA; len: 15; CDR3aa: CASSLFSWANEKLFF; CDR3nt: TGTGCCAGCAGCTTATTTTCCTGGGCTAATGAAAAACTGTTTTTT
v_gene: TRBV5-5; j_gene: TRBJ2-3; abundance: NA; d_gene: NA; len: 11; CDR3aa: CASSTQDTQYF; CDR3nt: TGTGCCAGCAGCACCCAAGATACGCAGTATTTT
v_gene: TRBV5-8; j_gene: TRBJ1-5; abundance: few; d_gene: TRBD1; len: 15; CDR3aa: CASSKDRGGNQPQHF; CDR3nt: TGTGCCAGCAGCAAAGACAGGGGGGGCAATCAGCCCCAGCATTTT
v_gene: TRBV20-1; j_gene: TRBJ1-6; abundance: NA; d_gene: NA; len: 9; CDR3aa: CSAREPLHF; CDR3nt: TGCAGTGCTAGAGAACCCCTCCACTTT
v_gene: TRBV25-1; j_gene: TRBJ2-2; abundance: NA; d_gene: NA; len: 16; CDR3aa: CASRPRVPGDTGELFF; CDR3nt: TGTGCCAGCAGACCCCGGGTCCCCGGGGACACCGGGGAGCTGTTTTTT
v_gene: TRBV2; j_gene: TRBJ2-7; abundance: NA; d_gene: NA; len: 12; CDR3aa: CASSRSSYEQYF; CDR3nt: TGTGCCAGCTCAAGGAGCTCCTACGAGCAGTACTTC
v_gene: TRBV9; j_gene: TRBJ2-3; abundance: NA; d_gene: NA; len: 13; CDR3aa: CASSDRTLDTQYF; CDR3nt: TGTGCCAGCAGTGATCGTACCCTAGATACGCAGTATTTT
v_gene: TRBV7-2; j_gene: TRBJ1-1; abundance: NA; d_gene: NA; len: 14; CDR3aa: CASRLSTGNSEAFF; CDR3nt: TGTGCCAGCAGACTAAGTACAGGGAACTCTGAAGCTTTCTTT
v_gene: TRBV7-9; j_gene: TRBJ2-2; abundance: NA; d_gene: TRBD1; len: 17; CDR3aa: CASSSPGQGSDTGELFF; CDR3nt: TGTGCCAGCAGCTCTCCTGGACAGGGTTCGGACACCGGGGAGCTGTTTTTT
v_gene: TRBV7-3; j_gene: TRBJ1-2; abundance: NA; d_gene: NA; len: 13; CDR3aa: CASSLRGLKGYTF; CDR3nt: TGTGCCAGCAGCCTTAGAGGGTTAAAGGGCTACACCTTC
v_gene: TRBV6-1; j_gene: TRBJ2-4; abundance: NA; d_gene: TRBD2; len: 16; CDR3aa: CASSEARFAGVGIQYF; CDR3nt: TGTGCCAGCAGTGAAGCTAGATTTGCGGGGGTTGGCATTCAGTACTTC
v_gene: TRBV28; j_gene: TRBJ1-5; abundance: NA; d_gene: TRBD1; len: 14; CDR3aa: CASRYRQGSQPQHF; CDR3nt: TGTGCCAGCAGGTATAGACAGGGGAGCCAGCCCCAGCATTTT
v_gene: TRBV13; j_gene: TRBJ2-2; abundance: NA; d_gene: NA; len: 18; CDR3aa: CASKRKRGSDGNTGELFF; CDR3nt: TGTGCCAGCAAGAGAAAGAGAGGGTCGGACGGGAACACCGGGGAGCTGTTTTTT
v_gene: TRBV4-3; j_gene: TRBJ2-1; abundance: NA; d_gene: TRBD1; len: 15; CDR3aa: CASSQGQGRYNEQFF; CDR3nt: TGCGCCAGCAGCCAAGGACAGGGCCGCTACAATGAGCAGTTCTTC
v_gene: TRBV7-2; j_gene: TRBJ1-2; abundance: NA; d_gene: NA; len: 12; CDR3aa: CASTQGPRGYTF; CDR3nt: TGTGCCAGCACCCAGGGACCCAGAGGCTACACCTTC
v_gene: TRBV2; j_gene: TRBJ1-1; abundance: once; d_gene: NA; len: 13; CDR3aa: CASSWAGNTEAFF; CDR3nt: TGTGCCAGCAGTTGGGCGGGGAACACTGAAGCTTTCTTT
v_gene: TRBV6-5; j_gene: TRBJ2-7; abundance: NA; d_gene: NA; len: 14; CDR3aa: CASSYSFTAYEQYF; CDR3nt: TGTGCCAGCAGTTACTCGTTCACGGCCTACGAGCAGTACTTC
v_gene: TRBV13; j_gene: TRBJ2-7; abundance: NA; d_gene: TRBD1; len: 16; CDR3aa: CASSLVRRQGRYEQYF; CDR3nt: TGTGCCAGCAGCTTAGTTCGGAGACAGGGTCGCTACGAGCAGTACTTC
v_gene: TRBV11-2; j_gene: TRBJ2-5; abundance: NA; d_gene: TRBD2; len: 17; CDR3aa: CASSLTGLAGGQETQYF; CDR3nt: TGTGCCAGCAGCTTAACGGGACTAGCGGGGGGTCAAGAGACCCAGTACTTC
v_gene: TRBV27; j_gene: TRBJ1-4; abundance: NA; d_gene: NA; len: 16; CDR3aa: CASKSVRPDTNEKLFF; CDR3nt: TGTGCCAGCAAATCCGTCAGGCCGGACACTAATGAAAAACTGTTTTTT
v_gene: TRBV27; j_gene: TRBJ2-5; abundance: NA; d_gene: NA; len: 15; CDR3aa: CASSKMSGGKETQYF; CDR3nt: TGTGCCAGCAGTAAGATGTCGGGGGGCAAGGAGACCCAGTACTTC
v_gene: TRBV6-8; j_gene: TRBJ1-5; abundance: once; d_gene: NA; len: 16; CDR3aa: CASSYAGAVSNQPQHF; CDR3nt: TGTGCCAGCAGTTATGCCGGGGCCGTGAGCAATCAGCCCCAGCATTTT
v_gene: TRBV5-1; j_gene: TRBJ2-6; abundance: NA; d_gene: NA; len: 19; CDR3aa: CASSSRPRGSYSGANVLTF; CDR3nt: TGCGCCAGCAGCTCAAGGCCGAGGGGGTCATACTCTGGGGCCAACGTCCTGACTTTC